This TCR beta chain was recovered during a study of T-cell memory formation after mild COVID-19. Study-level points and caveats: Some clones that responded turned up in pre-infection memory, which suggests that cross-reactive memory joined in.

This clonotype has ten or more counts. Its antigen is as yet unknown. This CDR3 has 15 amino acids. Germline V CDR1 and CDR2: SGHRS, YFSETQ. Trimming stripped 3 bases from V and 5 bases from J, with 17 bases between. Constant-segment-primed 5'RACE gave TCR alpha and TCR beta cDNA libraries with sample barcodes and UMIs. TCRdb redid the calling of the 5' RACE reads with MiXCR, one entry per CDR3 protein. Altogether a few hundred thousand distinct CDR3 sequences are present, approximately 29% being singletons, with the ten largest covering less than 15%. The sequence was obtained from an adult woman who had mild COVID-19 (a few samples of this study predate the infection). Cell type and time point are not known. Sequenced input: PBMCs or a T cell subset sorted from them (not recorded which). The rearrangement joins TRBV5-1 to TRBJ2-5, with D possibly TRBD2 on 7 matching bases. This CDR3 is CASSSGATSWETQYF. The CDR3 nucleotides are TGCGCCAGCAGCTCGGGGGCGACTAGCTGGGAGACCCAGTACTTC.